This T cell receptor (beta chain) came from a study of blood T cell repertoires in COVID-19 (TCRdb year 2020). In the study overall: Samples from collaborators originated in the United States, Italy and Spain and spanned both the acute and convalescent phases of COVID-19. The samples were drawn from two sources: the first 160 participants of the ongoing ImmuneRACE study, and 1,254 subjects contributed by 6 global collaborators. Where HLA class I and class II types were available, the types were taken from metadata supplied by the sample provider, not from assay-based typing. The dataset comprised deeply sampled blood TCRbeta repertoires from subjects exposed to, actively infected with, or recovered from COVID-19. The prospective study material was composed of cDNA or gDNA derived from T cells, B-cell-depleted T cells, or PBMCs. A freely available public database, intended as a resource for researchers studying the immune response to SARS-CoV-2, is where the repertoires were released. Sample metadata almost always included a de-identified subject ID, COVID-19 status, age in years and sex. The research as a whole found: How much clinical and demographic metadata was included differed by source and by participant, and the metadata was provided uncurated.

The collaborating institutions used their own protocols to collect whole blood in K2EDTA tubes. For TCRbeta analysis, collaborators shipped samples in one of three forms: frozen whole blood, isolated PBMCs, or DNA extracted from either of those sample types. On this clone: Its antigen is unknown. There are no base qualities to consult, and no much larger clone falls within one base.

The immunoSEQ Assay, a bias-controlled multiplex PCR, was used to amplify TCRbeta CDR3 regions from genomic DNA. In the source study's methods: The number of nucleated cells in each sample was estimated by amplification of reference gene primers within the assay. To quantify the absolute abundance of each unique TCRbeta CDR3 rearrangement, sequence reads were collapsed and filtered. For each sample, productive Simpson clonality was calculated as the square root of Simpson's diversity index over productive rearrangements. This is the immuneACCESS table as TCRdb keeps it, with only in-frame sequences that have V and J called. A part of the clones is gone; compared with another copy, unresolved V genes explain less than half, and the rest is unexplained. Clonal size and the V and J genes are those of that table, whereas D and trimming came from the DNA. The sample contains roughly 300,000 clones, 83% of them found a single time. Of the sample, about 1.2% is held by the ten largest clones.

The V end loses 3 bases and the J end loses 0 bases, and a stretch of 8 bases separates them. CDR1 SGHAT and CDR2 FQNNGV are derived from the germline V gene. The CDR3 runs 14 amino acids, cysteine and phenylalanine included. Of the read, only the CDR3 DNA is kept; its 42 bases are in frame from base 1. The rearranged chain carries TRBV11-2 and TRBJ1-2, with the D gene not clear enough to name. The sequence derives from a woman aged 50 to 60 with acute or convalescent COVID-19. What was sequenced was peripheral blood. The encoded CDR3 is CASSLTPSNYGYTF. The DNA is TGTGCCAGCAGCTTGACACCTTCTAACTATGGCTACACCTTC.